This T cell receptor beta chain originates from a study of T-cell reconstitution after alpha-beta-depleted transplantation in children. The CDR3 spans 17 residues. Germline CDR1 is SGHDT and CDR2 is YYEEEE. With respect to this clonotype: The junction departs from the called germline gene at one end, perhaps through a read error.

Researchers prepared the TCRbeta library using unique molecular identifiers, the study reports. TCRdb redid the calling of the PCR reads with MiXCR, one entry per CDR3 protein. The sample carries about 460,000 distinct CDR3 sequences, about 12% recorded once. The material sequenced was PBMCs from the stem cell graft donor, taken from the stem cell graft. This chain uses TRBV5-6 with TRBJ2-3, with 8 bases matching TRBD2. The sequence was collected from a human donor who donated a stem cell graft to a child with combined immunodeficiency. This CDR3 is CASSPVGGTRLTDTRYF. DNA for the CDR3: TGTGCCAGCAGCCCGGTCGGCGGGACTAGACTCACAGATACGCGGTATTTT.